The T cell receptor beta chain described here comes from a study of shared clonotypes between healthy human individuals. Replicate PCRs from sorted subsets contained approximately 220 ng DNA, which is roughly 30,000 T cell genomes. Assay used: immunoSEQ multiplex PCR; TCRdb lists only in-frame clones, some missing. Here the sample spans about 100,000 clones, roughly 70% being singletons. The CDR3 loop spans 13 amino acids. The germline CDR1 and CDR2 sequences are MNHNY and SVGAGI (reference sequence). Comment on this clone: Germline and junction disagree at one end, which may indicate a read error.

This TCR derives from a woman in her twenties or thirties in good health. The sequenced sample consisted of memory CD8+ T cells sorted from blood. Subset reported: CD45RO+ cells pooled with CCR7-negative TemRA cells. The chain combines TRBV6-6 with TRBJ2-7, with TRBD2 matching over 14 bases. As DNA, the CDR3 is TGTGCCAGCAGTTCCCAGGGACTAGCGGGAGCCCACTTC. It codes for CASSSQGLAGAHF.